The T cell receptor (beta chain) under discussion was sequenced for a study of early T cells in non-severe SARS-CoV-2 infection. Study-level information: RNA in bulk from unsorted whole blood was sequenced, and chains were unpaired.

CDR3 size: 14 residues. Trimming removed 3 bases at V and 5 bases at J, with 13 bases between. In germline, CDR1 is KGHSH, CDR2 LQKENI. The protocol attached unique molecular identifiers to individual cDNA molecules. TCRdb independently ran MiXCR on the 5' RACE reads; one entry per CDR3 protein. The sample gives under 50,000 distinct CDR3 sequences, 23% of which show up once; roughly 4.2% is in the top ten. As regards this clonotype: The target antigen is unknown.

Overall study findings and caveats: Matches to VDJdb favored anti-spike CD8 responses and missed private and CD4 specificities.

The chain has TRBV18 and TRBJ1-1; D not resolved. This material consisted of whole blood, taken at baseline. The clonotype originates from an adult who was a healthcare worker with PCR-confirmed SARS-CoV-2 infection or an uninfected control (not recorded which). CDR3 in amino acids: CASSPKDGWTEAFF. The CDR3 DNA sequence: TGTGCCAGCTCACCTAAGGACGGGTGGACTGAAGCTTTCTTT.